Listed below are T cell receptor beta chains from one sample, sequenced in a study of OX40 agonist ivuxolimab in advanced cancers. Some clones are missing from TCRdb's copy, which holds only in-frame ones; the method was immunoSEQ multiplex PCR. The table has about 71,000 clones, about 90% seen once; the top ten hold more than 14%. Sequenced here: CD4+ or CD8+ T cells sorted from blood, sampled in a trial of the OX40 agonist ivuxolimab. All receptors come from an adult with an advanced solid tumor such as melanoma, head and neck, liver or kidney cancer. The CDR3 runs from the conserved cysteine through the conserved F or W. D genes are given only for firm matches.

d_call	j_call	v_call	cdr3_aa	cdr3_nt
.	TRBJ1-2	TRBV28	CASNPGMGFHGYTF	TGTGCCAGCAACCCTGGGATGGGGTTTCATGGCTACACCTTC
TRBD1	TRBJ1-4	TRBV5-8	CASSPGQGGEKLFF	TGTGCCAGCAGCCCCGGACAGGGAGGTGAAAAACTGTTTTTT
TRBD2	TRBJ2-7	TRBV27	CASRVGRAGLHEQYF	TGTGCCAGCAGGGTCGGGAGGGCCGGGCTCCACGAGCAGTACTTC
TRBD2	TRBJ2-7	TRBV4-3	CASSPSGLDWSYEQYF	TGCGCCAGCAGCCCTAGCGGGTTGGATTGGTCCTACGAGCAGTACTTC
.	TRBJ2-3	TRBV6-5	CASSYLGHSTDTQYF	TGTGCCAGCAGTTACTTGGGACATAGCACAGATACGCAGTATTTT
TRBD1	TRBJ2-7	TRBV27	CATRTGGKGQYF	TGTGCCACCCGGACAGGGGGCAAAGGGCAGTACTTC
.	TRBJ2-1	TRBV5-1	CASSTSGSYNEQFF	TGCGCCAGCAGCACGAGCGGGTCCTACAATGAGCAGTTCTTC
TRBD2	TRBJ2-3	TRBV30	CAWSGTSGRAVATDTQYF	TGTGCCTGGAGTGGGACTAGCGGGAGGGCCGTTGCAACAGATACGCAGTATTTT
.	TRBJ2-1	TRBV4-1	CASSQDVGHLSPHEQFF	TGCGCCAGCAGCCAAGATGTTGGACACCTAAGCCCCCATGAGCAGTTCTTC
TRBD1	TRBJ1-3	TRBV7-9	CASSLGGTGGPGNTIYF	TGTGCCAGCAGCTTAGGAGGGACAGGGGGACCGGGAAACACCATATATTTT
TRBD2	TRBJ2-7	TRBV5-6	CASSLGLAGSYEQYF	TGTGCCAGCAGCCTGGGACTAGCGGGATCTTACGAGCAGTACTTC
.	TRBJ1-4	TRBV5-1	CASRSSLGKLFF	TGCGCCAGCAGGTCTAGTTTGGGGAAACTGTTTTTT
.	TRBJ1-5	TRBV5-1	CASSHGTDGSNQPQHF	TGCGCCAGCAGTCACGGGACCGACGGTAGCAATCAGCCCCAGCATTTT
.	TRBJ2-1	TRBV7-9	CAGGPSYNEQFF	TGTGCCGGGGGGCCTAGCTACAATGAGCAGTTCTTC
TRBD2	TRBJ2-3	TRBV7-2	CASSQLAGVYSGTDTQYF	TGTGCCAGCAGCCAGCTAGCGGGAGTTTATTCTGGCACAGATACGCAGTATTTT
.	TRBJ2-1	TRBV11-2	CASSQTGQYNEQFF	TGCGCCAGCAGCCAAACGGGACAATACAATGAGCAGTTCTTC
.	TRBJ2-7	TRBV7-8	CASSRTDLFHEQYF	TGTGCCAGCAGCAGGACAGACCTATTTCACGAGCAGTACTTC